The 5 T cell receptor beta chains below all came from one sample that was sequenced in a study of chemoradiotherapy in HPV16-positive cancers. Libraries were prepared by immunoSEQ multiplex PCR; TCRdb keeps only in-frame clonotypes and omits some of them. Of tens of thousands of clones in the sample, roughly 86% were seen once. Source: blood, taken from a patient who underwent chemoradiotherapy. These receptor sequences come from a human donor with HPV-associated anogenital cancer.

The V call is TRBV7-6, the J call TRBJ1-5, with D possibly matching TRBD1 (5 bases). From germline, CDR1 is SGHVS and CDR2 FNYEAQ. V lost 0 bases, J lost 6 bases, and 12 bases lay in between. The CDR3 is 15 amino acids. The CDR3 loop is CASSLAPGSGQPQHF. For the CDR3, the DNA is TGTGCCAGCAGCTTAGCCCCAGGGAGCGGTCAGCCCCAGCATTTT. The full variable domain, completed using reference TRBV7-6 and TRBJ1-5, is GAGVSQSPRYKVTKRGQDVALRCDPISGHVSLYWYRQALGQGPEFLTYFNYEAQQDKSGLPNDRFSAERPEGSISTLTIQRTEQRDSAMYRCASSLAPGSGQPQHFGDGTRLSIL.

This chain connects TRBV30 to TRBJ2-2, with D perhaps being TRBD1 or TRBD2 (5 bases each). Germline V gene lookup returns CDR1 GTSNPN and CDR2 SVGIG (reference sequence). This CDR3 spans 15 amino acids. Deletions cut 5 bases from V and 7 bases from J, with 20 bases between. Written as DNA, the CDR3 is TGTGCCTGGGTCCCCAGGGCCGGGAATATCGGGGAGCTGTTTTTT. It encodes CAWVPRAGNIGELFF.

The chain combines TRBV25-1 with TRBJ2-1; D unresolved. The V end was cut by 4 bases, the J end by 7 bases, with 14 bases between. CDR1 and CDR2 from the germline V gene are MGHDK and SYGVNS. The CDR3 is 14 amino acids. The CDR3 loop is CASSASYLGNEQFF. The CDR3 DNA reads as TGTGCCAGCAGTGCGAGCTACCTCGGGAATGAGCAGTTCTTC.

The V call is TRBV6-5, the J call TRBJ1-2; D not resolved. The CDR3 sequence is 14 residues long. Germline CDR1 and CDR2: MNHEY and SVGAGI. The V gene lost 6 bases and the J gene lost 5 bases, with 16 bases spanning the gap. The CDR3 protein is CASSDPWALYGYTF. The CDR3 DNA follows: TGTGCCAGCAGCGATCCTTGGGCACTTTATGGCTACACCTTC.

The chain uses TRBV10-3 and TRBJ2-7, with 11 bases aligning to TRBD1. The CDR3 extends over 15 amino acids. Unmatched junction bases numbered 8, after V lost 3 bases and J lost 7 bases. Germline V CDR1 and CDR2: ENHRY, SYGVKD. The CDR3 DNA sequence: TGTGCCATCAGTGAAAGGACAGGGGGCGCGGATGAGCAGTACTTC. This codes for CAISERTGGADEQYF.